The T cell receptor beta chain described here comes from a study of blood T cell repertoires in COVID-19. The CDR3 contains 16 residues. Losses at the gene ends were 3 bases for V and 3 bases for J; bases not matched to a gene: 5. Germline V CDR1 and CDR2: KGHSH, LQKENI. As originally analysed: Using reference gene primer amplification, nucleated cell counts were estimated. Some clones are missing from TCRdb's copy, which holds only in-frame ones; the method was immunoSEQ multiplex PCR. D and trimming come from the DNA, and the V and J calls and clone size come from that table. The sample has 250,000 to 300,000 clones; 70% to 90% are singletons.

V gene TRBV18 combines with J gene TRBJ2-1; 10 nucleotides line up with TRBD2. The source material was peripheral blood. This receptor was identified in a young man with active or convalescent COVID-19. The CDR3 nucleotides read TGTGCCAGCTCACCTACGGGACTAGCGCACTACAATGAGCAGTTCTTC. This encodes CASSPTGLAHYNEQFF.